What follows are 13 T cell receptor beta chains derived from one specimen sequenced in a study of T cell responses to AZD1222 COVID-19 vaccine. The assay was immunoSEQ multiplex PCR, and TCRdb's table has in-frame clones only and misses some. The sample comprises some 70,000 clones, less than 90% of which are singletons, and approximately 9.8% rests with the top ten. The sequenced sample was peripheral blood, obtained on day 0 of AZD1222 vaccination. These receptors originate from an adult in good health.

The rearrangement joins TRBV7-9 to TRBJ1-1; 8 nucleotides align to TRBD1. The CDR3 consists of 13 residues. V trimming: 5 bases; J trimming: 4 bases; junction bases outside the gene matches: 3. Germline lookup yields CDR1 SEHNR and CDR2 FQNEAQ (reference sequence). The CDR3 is CASSTTGATEAFF. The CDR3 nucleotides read TGTGCCAGCAGCACGACAGGGGCCACTGAAGCTTTCTTT.

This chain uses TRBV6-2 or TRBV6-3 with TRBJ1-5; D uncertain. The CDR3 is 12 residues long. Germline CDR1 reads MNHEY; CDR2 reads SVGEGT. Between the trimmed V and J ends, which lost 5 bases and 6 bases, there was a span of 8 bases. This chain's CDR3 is CASSGRLQPQHF. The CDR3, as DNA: TGTGCCAGCAGTGGGCGACTTCAGCCCCAGCATTTT.

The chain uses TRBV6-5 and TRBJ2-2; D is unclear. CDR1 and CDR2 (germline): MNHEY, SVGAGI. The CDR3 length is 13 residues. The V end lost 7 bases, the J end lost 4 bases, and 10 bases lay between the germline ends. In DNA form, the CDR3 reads TGTGCCAGCAATTATCAAGGCACCGGGGAGCTGTTTTTT. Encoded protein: CASNYQGTGELFF.

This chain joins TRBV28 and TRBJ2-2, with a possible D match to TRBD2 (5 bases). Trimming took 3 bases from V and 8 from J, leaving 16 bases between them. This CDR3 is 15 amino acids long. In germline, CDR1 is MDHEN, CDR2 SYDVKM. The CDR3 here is CASSLTGMPGGELFF. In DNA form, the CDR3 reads TGTGCCAGCAGTTTGACGGGAATGCCGGGTGGGGAGCTGTTTTTT. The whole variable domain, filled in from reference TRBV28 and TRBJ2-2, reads DVKVTQSSRYLVKRTGEKVFLECVQDMDHENMFWYRQDPGLGLRLIYFSYDVKMKEKGDIPEGYSVSREKKERFSLILESASTNQTSMYLCASSLTGMPGGELFFGEGSRLTVL.

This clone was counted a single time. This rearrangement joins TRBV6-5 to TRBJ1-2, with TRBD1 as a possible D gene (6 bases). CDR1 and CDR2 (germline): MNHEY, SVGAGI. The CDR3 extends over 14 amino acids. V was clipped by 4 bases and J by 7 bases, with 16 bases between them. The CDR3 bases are TGTGCCAGCAGTTTACGACAGGACTCTAGTGGCTACACCTTC. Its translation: CASSLRQDSSGYTF.

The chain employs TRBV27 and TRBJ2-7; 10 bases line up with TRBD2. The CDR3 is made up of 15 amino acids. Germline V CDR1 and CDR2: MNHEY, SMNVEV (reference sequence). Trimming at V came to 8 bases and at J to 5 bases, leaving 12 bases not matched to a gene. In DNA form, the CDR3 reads TGTGCCAGCTACCCCGGACTAGCGGAATTGAACGAGCAGTACTTC. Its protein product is CASYPGLAELNEQYF.

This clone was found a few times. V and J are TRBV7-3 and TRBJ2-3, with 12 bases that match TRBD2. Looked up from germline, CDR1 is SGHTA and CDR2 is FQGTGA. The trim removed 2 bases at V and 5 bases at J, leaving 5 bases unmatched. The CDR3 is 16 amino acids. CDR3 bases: TGTGCCAGCAGCTTACACGGACTAGCGGGACAAGATACGCAGTATTTT. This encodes CASSLHGLAGQDTQYF.

The chain's CDR3 is CASSRQGSGANVLTF. As DNA, the CDR3 is TGTGCCAGCAGCCGACAGGGCTCTGGGGCCAACGTCCTGACTTTC. The genes are TRBV5-5 and TRBJ2-6, with TRBD1 matching 7 bases. This CDR3 is 15 amino acids long. Germline CDR1 SGHKS, CDR2 YYEKEE (reference sequence). The V gene end was trimmed by 4 bases and the J gene end by 0 bases; junction bases not matched to a gene: 1.

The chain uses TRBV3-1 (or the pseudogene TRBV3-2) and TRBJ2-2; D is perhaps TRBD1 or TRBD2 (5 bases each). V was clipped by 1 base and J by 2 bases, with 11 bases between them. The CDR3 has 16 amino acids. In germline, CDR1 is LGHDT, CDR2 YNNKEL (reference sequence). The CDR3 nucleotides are TGTGCCAGCAGCCAAGGGGGACGGCAAAACACCGGGGAGCTGTTTTTT. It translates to CASSQGGRQNTGELFF.

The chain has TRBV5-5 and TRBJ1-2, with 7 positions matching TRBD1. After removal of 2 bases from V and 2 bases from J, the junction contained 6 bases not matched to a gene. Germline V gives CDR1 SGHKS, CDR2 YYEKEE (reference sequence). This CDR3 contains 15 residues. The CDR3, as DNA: TGTGCCAGCAGCTTCAACAGGGGAGGAAACTATGGCTACACCTTC. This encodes CASSFNRGGNYGYTF.

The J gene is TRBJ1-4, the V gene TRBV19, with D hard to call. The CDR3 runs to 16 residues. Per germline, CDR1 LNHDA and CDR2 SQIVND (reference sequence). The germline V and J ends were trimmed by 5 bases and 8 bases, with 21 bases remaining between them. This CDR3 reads CASSRRGSSLSEKLFF. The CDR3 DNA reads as TGTGCCAGTAGTCGCCGCGGCAGTTCCCTATCCGAAAAACTGTTTTTT.

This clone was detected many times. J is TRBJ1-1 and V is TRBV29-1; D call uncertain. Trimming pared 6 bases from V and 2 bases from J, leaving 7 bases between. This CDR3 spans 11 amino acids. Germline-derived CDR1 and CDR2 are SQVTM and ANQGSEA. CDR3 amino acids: CSVPINTEAFF. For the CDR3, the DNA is TGCAGCGTCCCGATAAACACTGAAGCTTTCTTT. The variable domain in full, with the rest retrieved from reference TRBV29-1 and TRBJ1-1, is SAVISQKPSRDICQRGTSLTIQCQVDSQVTMMFWYRQQPGQSLTLIATANQGSEATYESGFVIDKFPISRPNLTFSTLTVSNMSPEDSSIYLCSVPINTEAFFGQGTRLTVV.

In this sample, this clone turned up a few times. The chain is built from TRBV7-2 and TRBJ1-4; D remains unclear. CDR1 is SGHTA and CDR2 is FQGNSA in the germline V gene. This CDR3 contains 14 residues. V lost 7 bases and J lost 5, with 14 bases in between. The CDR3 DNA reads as TGTGCCAGCACTAGATGGGGAGAGAATGAAAAACTGTTTTTT. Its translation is CASTRWGENEKLFF.